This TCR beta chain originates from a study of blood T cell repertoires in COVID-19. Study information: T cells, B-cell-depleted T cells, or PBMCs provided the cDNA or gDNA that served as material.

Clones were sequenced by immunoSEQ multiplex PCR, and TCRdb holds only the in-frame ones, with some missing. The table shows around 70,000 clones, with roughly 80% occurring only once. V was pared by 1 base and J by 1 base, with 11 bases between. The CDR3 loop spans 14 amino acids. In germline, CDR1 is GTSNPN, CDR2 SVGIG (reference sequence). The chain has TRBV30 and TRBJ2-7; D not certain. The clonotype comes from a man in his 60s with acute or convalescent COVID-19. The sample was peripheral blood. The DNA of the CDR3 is TGTGCCTGGAGTGACCTGCCCCGGTCCTACGAGCAGTACTTC. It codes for CAWSDLPRSYEQYF.